The 18 T cell receptor beta chains below all came from one sample that was sequenced in a study of T cell repertoires in cytomegalovirus infection. MiXCR was run by TCRdb on the reads, yielding one entry per CDR3 protein. The sample has approximately 400,000 distinct CDR3 sequences; about 33% are singletons. The sequenced sample was PBMCs. Every receptor here comes from a human donor in good health (CMV status not recorded). Some clones in this sample may be carry-over from other donors' samples.

The chain recombines TRBV28 with TRBJ2-7; a possible D gene is TRBD2 (5 bases). Germline V gene lookup returns CDR1 MDHEN and CDR2 SYDVKM. The CDR3 is 16 amino acids. Trimming took 4 bases from V and 2 from J, leaving 18 bases between them. CDR3 amino acids: CASSSLEEEDPYEQYF. In nucleotides, the CDR3 is TGTGCCAGCAGTTCACTGGAGGAGGAGGATCCCTACGAGCAGTACTTC. The variable domain in full, completed from reference TRBV28 and TRBJ2-7, reads DVKVTQSSRYLVKRTGEKVFLECVQDMDHENMFWYRQDPGLGLRLIYFSYDVKMKEKGDIPEGYSVSREKKERFSLILESASTNQTSMYLCASSSLEEEDPYEQYFGPGTRLTVT.

This clonotype was picked up a small number of times. The V gene is TRBV12-3 or TRBV12-4, the J gene TRBJ1-2; D not certain. Trimming removed 3 bases from V and 8 bases from J, with 7 bases in between. This CDR3 spans 11 amino acids. The CDR3 nucleotides are TGTGCCAGCAGTTTGCCCTGGGGCTACACCTTC. It is translated as CASSLPWGYTF.

This rearrangement joins TRBV27 to TRBJ1-3; tentatively, D is TRBD1 (6 bases). V shed 10 bases and J shed 0 bases, with 10 bases lying between them. This CDR3 spans 13 amino acids. From germline, CDR1 is MNHEY and CDR2 SMNVEV (reference sequence). The CDR3 here is CATRTDSGNTIYF. The CDR3 DNA reads TGTGCCACCCGGACAGACTCTGGAAACACCATATATTTT.

A few counts support this clonotype. This rearrangement joins TRBV7-6 to TRBJ1-5, with D unclear. CDR3 length: 15 amino acids. Trimming pared 5 bases from V and 3 bases from J, leaving 14 bases between. From germline, CDR1 is SGHVS and CDR2 FNYEAQ. CDR3 nucleotides: TGTGCCAGCAGCGCAAAGGGTGGGTTCAATCAGCCCCAGCATTTT. Residues: CASSAKGGFNQPQHF.

This clonotype was seen a few times. The chain couples TRBV23-1 to TRBJ2-2; TRBD2 agrees at 12 bases. TRBV23-1 is classed as an ORF, of uncertain function. The CDR3 is 15 amino acids. Trimming removed 11 bases from V and 3 bases from J; junction bases left unmatched: 7. CDR3 DNA: TGCGCCGGAACTAGCGGGGGGACGTACACCGGGGAGCTGTTTTTT. Its protein is CAGTSGGTYTGELFF.

This clonotype has at least ten counts. The CDR3 bases are TGTGCCAGCAGCACCATCACTTGGGGGCCAATGGGGTACGAGCAGTACTTC. Translation: CASSTITWGPMGYEQYF. V and J are TRBV7-9 and TRBJ2-7; D perhaps matches TRBD1 (6 bases). The V end was cut by 5 bases, the J end by 4 bases, with 24 bases between. Germline CDR1 and CDR2: SEHNR and FQNEAQ (reference sequence). This CDR3 contains 17 residues. The full variable domain, completed using reference TRBV7-9 and TRBJ2-7, is DTGVSQNPRHKITKRGQNVTFRCDPISEHNRLYWYRQTLGQGPEFLTYFQNEAQLEKSRLLSDRFSAERPKGSFSTLEIQRTEQGDSAMYLCASSTITWGPMGYEQYFGPGTRLTVT.

This clonotype occurred once. This chain uses TRBV20-1 with TRBJ1-1; no reliable D call. The CDR3 loop spans 11 amino acids. The V gene lost 0 bases and the J gene lost 6 bases, with 5 bases spanning the gap. CDR1 DFQATT and CDR2 SNEGSKA come from the germline V gene (reference sequence). This chain's CDR3 is CSARDHPEAFF. CDR3 DNA: TGCAGTGCTAGAGATCACCCTGAAGCTTTCTTT.

The genes are TRBV20-1 and TRBJ2-6; D is uncertain. This CDR3 has 12 residues. Germline V gene lookup returns CDR1 DFQATT and CDR2 SNEGSKA (reference sequence). Trimming cost V 3 bases and J 4 bases, with 4 bases left between them. CDR3 nucleotides: TGCAGTGCTAGTGGCGGGGCCAACGTCCTGACTTTC. Its translation is CSASGGANVLTF.

A word on this clonotype: This clone may be a read error of a much larger clone one base away. V gene TRBV7-8 combines with J gene TRBJ2-7; D may correspond to TRBD1 or TRBD2 (5 bases each). V shed 5 bases and J shed 7 bases, with 18 bases lying between them. CDR1 and CDR2 from the germline V gene are SGHVS and FQNEAQ. The CDR3 spans 14 residues. CDR3 in amino acids: CASSQGRPPREQYF. CDR3 DNA sequence: TGTGCCAGCAGCCAGGGACGGCCTCCTAGGGAGCAGTACTTC.

Turning to this clonotype: This may come from a read error, since a much larger clone is one base off. The rearrangement links TRBV7-2 to TRBJ1-5; no definite D call. The germline V gene has CDR1 SGHTA and CDR2 FQGNSA. This CDR3 spans 15 amino acids. Here the CDR3 DNA reads TGTGCCAGCAGCCCGGGCCAGCCTAGCAATCAGCGCCAGCATTTT. This translates into CASSPGQPSNQRQHF.

This clonotype was picked up many times. This sequence joins TRBV19 and TRBJ1-2; tentatively, D is TRBD1 (6 bases). Germline CDR1 LNHDA, CDR2 SQIVND (reference sequence). V was pared by 3 bases and J by 0 bases, with 8 bases between. The CDR3 totals 14 residues. CDR3 bases: TGTGCCAGTAGTATGGACAGAACTAACTATGGCTACACCTTC. Translated, it gives CASSMDRTNYGYTF.

The sample holds a few counts of this clonotype. The rearrangement joins TRBV19 to TRBJ1-2, with D maybe TRBD1 (5 bases). Germline V gives CDR1 LNHDA, CDR2 SQIVND (reference sequence). CDR3 size: 16 residues. Between the trimmed V and J ends, which lost 3 bases and 2 bases, there was a span of 16 bases. CDR3 sequence reads: CASSIKTAKRNYGYTF. CDR3 sequence (DNA): TGTGCCAGTAGTATCAAGACAGCAAAACGAAACTATGGCTACACCTTC.

This clonotype was seen a handful of times. The gene calls are TRBV7-9 and TRBJ2-5; 13 bases fit TRBD2. V gave up 5 bases and J gave up 5 bases; unmatched junction bases: 8. Germline V gene lookup returns CDR1 SEHNR and CDR2 FQNEAQ (reference sequence). The CDR3 consists of 16 residues. DNA of the CDR3: TGTGCCAGCAGCGCCCCGGGACTAGCGGGGACTGAGACCCAGTACTTC. Its translation: CASSAPGLAGTETQYF.

The CDR3 reads CARWYQETQYF. The DNA of the CDR3 is TGTGCCAGATGGTACCAAGAGACCCAGTACTTC. The chain uses TRBV27 and TRBJ2-5; D is ambiguous. Trimming removed 9 bases from V and 0 bases from J, with 5 bases in between. The CDR3 is 11 residues long. The germline CDR1 and CDR2 sequences are MNHEY and SMNVEV (reference sequence).

The rearrangement joins TRBV19 to TRBJ1-1; tentative D call: TRBD1 (6 bases). V was pared by 10 bases and J by 0 bases, with 12 bases between. The CDR3 extends over 13 amino acids. CDR1 and CDR2 (germline): LNHDA, SQIVND (reference sequence). The CDR3 nucleotides read TGTGCCACCTCGGACAGCATGAACACTGAAGCTTTCTTT. It specifies CATSDSMNTEAFF. The full variable domain, its missing parts supplied by reference TRBV19 and TRBJ1-1, is DGGITQSPKYLFRKEGQNVTLSCEQNLNHDAMYWYRQDPGQGLRLIYYSQIVNDFQKGDIAEGYSVSREKKESFPLTVTSAQKNPTAFYLCATSDSMNTEAFFGQGTRLTVV.

This clonotype occurred many times. This chain links TRBV7-6 with TRBJ2-7, with D unresolved. The V gene's germline CDR1 is SGHVS and CDR2 FNYEAQ. Trimming left V 2 bases short and J 3 bases short, with 8 bases between. The CDR3 is made up of 13 amino acids. The CDR3 protein is CASSLIQSYEQYF. The CDR3 region has the DNA TGTGCCAGCAGCTTAATCCAGAGCTACGAGCAGTACTTC.

This clonotype has a count of ten or more. This chain uses TRBV7-3 with TRBJ2-3; 12 bases line up with TRBD2. V dropped 4 bases and J dropped 4; count of bases not matched to a gene: 3. This CDR3 is built from 15 residues. The germline gives CDR1 SGHTA, CDR2 FQGTGA. CDR3 nucleotide sequence: TGTGCCAGCAGCTCTAGCGGGGGGGAGGCAGATACGCAGTATTTT. Encoded protein: CASSSSGGEADTQYF.

J is TRBJ2-5 and V is TRBV2; TRBD1 might be the D (6 bases). V was cut by 5 bases and J by 0 bases, with 10 bases left in between. CDR3 length equals 14 residues. Germline V gene sequence: CDR1 SNHLY, CDR2 FYNNEI. The CDR3 DNA reads as TGTGCCAGCAGTCAGGGGAAGTACCAAGAGACCCAGTACTTC. Translated, it gives CASSQGKYQETQYF.